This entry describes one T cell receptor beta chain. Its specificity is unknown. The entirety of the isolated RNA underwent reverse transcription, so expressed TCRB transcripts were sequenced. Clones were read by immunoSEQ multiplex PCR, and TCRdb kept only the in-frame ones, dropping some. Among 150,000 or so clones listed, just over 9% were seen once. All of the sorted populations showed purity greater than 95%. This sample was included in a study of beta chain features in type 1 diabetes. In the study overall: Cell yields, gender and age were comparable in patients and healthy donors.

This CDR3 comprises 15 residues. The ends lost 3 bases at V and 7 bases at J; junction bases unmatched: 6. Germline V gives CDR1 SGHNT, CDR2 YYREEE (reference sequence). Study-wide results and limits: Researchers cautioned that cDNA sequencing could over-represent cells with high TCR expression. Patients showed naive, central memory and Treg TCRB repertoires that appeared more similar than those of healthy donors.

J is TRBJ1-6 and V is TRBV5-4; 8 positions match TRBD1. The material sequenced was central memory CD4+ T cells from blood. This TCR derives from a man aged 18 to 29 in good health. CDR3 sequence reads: CASSSRTGSNSPLHF. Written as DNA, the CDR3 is TGTGCCAGCAGCTCAAGGACAGGGAGCAATTCACCCCTCCACTTT.